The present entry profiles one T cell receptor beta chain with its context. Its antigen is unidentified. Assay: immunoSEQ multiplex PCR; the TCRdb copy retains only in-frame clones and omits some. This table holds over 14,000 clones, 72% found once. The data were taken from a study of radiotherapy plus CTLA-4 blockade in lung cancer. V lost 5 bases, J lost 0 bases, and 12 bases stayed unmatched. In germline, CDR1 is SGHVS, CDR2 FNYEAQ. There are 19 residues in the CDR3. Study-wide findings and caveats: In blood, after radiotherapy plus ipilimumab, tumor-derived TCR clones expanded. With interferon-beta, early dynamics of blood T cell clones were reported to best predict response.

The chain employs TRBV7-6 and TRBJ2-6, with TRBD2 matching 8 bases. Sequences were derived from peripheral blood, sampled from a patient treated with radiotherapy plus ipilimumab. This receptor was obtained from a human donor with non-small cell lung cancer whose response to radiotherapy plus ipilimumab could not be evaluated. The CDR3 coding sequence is TGTGCCAGCAGCCCCCCTCGGGAGCGGGGGATCTCTGGGGCCAACGTCCTGACTTTC. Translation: CASSPPRERGISGANVLTF. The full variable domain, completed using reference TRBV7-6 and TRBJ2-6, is GAGVSQSPRYKVTKRGQDVALRCDPISGHVSLYWYRQALGQGPEFLTYFNYEAQQDKSGLPNDRFSAERPEGSISTLTIQRTEQRDSAMYRCASSPPRERGISGANVLTFGAGSRLTVL.